This T cell receptor beta chain was documented in a study of T cells after yellow fever vaccination. This clonotype was seen more than once but under ten times. 5'RACE template switching generated TCR cDNA, adding a universal primer site and UMIs. TCRdb processed the 5' RACE reads anew with MiXCR; each CDR3 protein has one entry. Of 620,000 or so distinct CDR3 sequences listed, roughly an eighth are singletons. This CDR3 region has 12 residues. V lost 1 base, J lost 8 bases, and 6 bases lay in between. The germline V gene encodes CDR1 SEHNR and CDR2 FQNEAQ (reference sequence). The TCR sequence derives from a man aged 25-45 years who received the YFV17D yellow fever vaccine. Sequencing used PBMCs, obtained on the day of the yellow fever booster vaccination. J is TRBJ2-1 and V is TRBV7-9; D gene unclear. The CDR3 loop is CASSLDVDEQFF. As DNA, the CDR3 is TGTGCCAGCAGCTTAGATGTAGATGAGCAGTTCTTC.